A selection of T cell receptor beta chains follows, all from one sample in a study of blood T cell repertoires in COVID-19. Assay used: immunoSEQ multiplex PCR; TCRdb lists only in-frame clones, some missing. The sample yields approximately 200,000 clones, around nine tenths seen once. The source material was peripheral blood. The source is a woman aged 55 to 70 with acute or convalescent COVID-19. Each CDR3 is given with its conserved first and last residue. Each record gives: V gene, D gene, clone size, J gene, CDR3 DNA, CDR3 protein. D genes are given only for firm matches. Size tells how often a clone was seen (once, few, many) or the class of an expanded clone, and some rows leave it out.

v_call: TRBV5-1; d_call: NA; clone_size: NA; j_call: TRBJ2-5; cdr3_nt: TGCGCCAGCAGCTTAGGCGGGAACCAAGAGACCCAGTACTTC; cdr3_aa: CASSLGGNQETQYF
v_call: TRBV11-3; d_call: NA; clone_size: NA; j_call: TRBJ1-5; cdr3_nt: TGTGCCAGCAGCACTAGGGGGGGACGGTGCAATCAGCCCCAGCATTTT; cdr3_aa: CASSTRGGRCNQPQHF
v_call: TRBV19; d_call: TRBD1; clone_size: NA; j_call: TRBJ1-3; cdr3_nt: TGTGCCAGTAGTTCAACAGGGGGTGCTGGAAACACCATATATTTT; cdr3_aa: CASSSTGGAGNTIYF
v_call: TRBV3-1/TRBV3-2; d_call: NA; clone_size: NA; j_call: TRBJ1-1; cdr3_nt: TGTGCCAGCAGCCAAGGGCAGGGGATGATGAACACTGAAGCTTTCTTT; cdr3_aa: CASSQGQGMMNTEAFF
v_call: TRBV7-6; d_call: NA; clone_size: NA; j_call: TRBJ1-1; cdr3_nt: TGTGCCAGCAGCTTCTCTGCAGAAATGAACACTGAAGCTTTCTTT; cdr3_aa: CASSFSAEMNTEAFF
v_call: TRBV6-5; d_call: NA; clone_size: NA; j_call: TRBJ2-3; cdr3_nt: TGTGCCAGCACCCGGTACACAGATACGCAGTATTTT; cdr3_aa: CASTRYTDTQYF
v_call: TRBV27; d_call: NA; clone_size: NA; j_call: TRBJ2-4; cdr3_nt: TGTGCCAGCAGTTTATCTTTCAGGGGACGGATAAACATTCAGTACTTC; cdr3_aa: CASSLSFRGRINIQYF
v_call: TRBV10-3; d_call: TRBD1; clone_size: few; j_call: TRBJ1-1; cdr3_nt: TGTGCCATTAAGGGACAGGGAACTGAAGCTTTCTTT; cdr3_aa: CAIKGQGTEAFF
v_call: TRBV11-3; d_call: TRBD1; clone_size: NA; j_call: TRBJ1-5; cdr3_nt: TGTGCCAGCAGCCAATGGACAGGGCCCCAGCCCCAGCATTTT; cdr3_aa: CASSQWTGPQPQHF
v_call: TRBV10-3; d_call: NA; clone_size: NA; j_call: TRBJ1-2; cdr3_nt: TGTGCCATCACCTCGGATCCATCCCGGGGGGTTAATGGCTACACCTTC; cdr3_aa: CAITSDPSRGVNGYTF
v_call: TRBV19; d_call: NA; clone_size: NA; j_call: TRBJ1-1; cdr3_nt: TGTGCCAGTAATAGGGGGACACTGAACACTGAAGCTTTCTTT; cdr3_aa: CASNRGTLNTEAFF
v_call: TRBV7-2; d_call: NA; clone_size: NA; j_call: TRBJ2-4; cdr3_nt: TGTGCCAGCAGCCCGAATAGCCGGCGGAAAAACATTCAGTACTTC; cdr3_aa: CASSPNSRRKNIQYF
v_call: TRBV6-2/TRBV6-3; d_call: TRBD2; clone_size: NA; j_call: TRBJ2-3; cdr3_nt: TGTGCCAGCAGTCCCCGAAGAGCAGCGGGAGGGCCATACATGGATACGCAGTATTTT; cdr3_aa: CASSPRRAAGGPYMDTQYF
v_call: TRBV7-2; d_call: TRBD1; clone_size: NA; j_call: TRBJ2-1; cdr3_nt: TGTGCCAGCAGCTTCGACAGGGCGAACAATGAGCAGTTCTTC; cdr3_aa: CASSFDRANNEQFF
v_call: TRBV7-2; d_call: NA; clone_size: NA; j_call: TRBJ2-2; cdr3_nt: TGTGCCAGCAGCTTGGAGCATCTCACCGGGGAGCTGTTTTTT; cdr3_aa: CASSLEHLTGELFF
v_call: TRBV6-5; d_call: NA; clone_size: NA; j_call: TRBJ1-6; cdr3_nt: TGTGCCAGCAGTCTCGACAGTACTTATAATTCACCCCTCCACTTT; cdr3_aa: CASSLDSTYNSPLHF
v_call: TRBV6-2/TRBV6-3; d_call: NA; clone_size: NA; j_call: TRBJ2-6; cdr3_nt: TGTGCCAGCAGCGAGGCGCTCTCCTCTGGGGCCAACGTCCTGACTTTC; cdr3_aa: CASSEALSSGANVLTF
v_call: TRBV5-8; d_call: NA; clone_size: NA; j_call: TRBJ1-2; cdr3_nt: TGTGCCAGCAGCTTGGGGGACACGCGCAACTATGGCTACACCTTC; cdr3_aa: CASSLGDTRNYGYTF
v_call: TRBV5-6; d_call: NA; clone_size: NA; j_call: TRBJ2-1; cdr3_nt: TGTGCCAGCAGCTTGGAGGTCCAGCGGAATGACAATGAGCAGTTCTTC; cdr3_aa: CASSLEVQRNDNEQFF
v_call: TRBV30; d_call: TRBD1; clone_size: NA; j_call: TRBJ1-2; cdr3_nt: TGTGCCTGGAGCGGGACAGGTTATGGTGGCTACACCTTC; cdr3_aa: CAWSGTGYGGYTF
v_call: TRBV9; d_call: TRBD1; clone_size: NA; j_call: TRBJ2-7; cdr3_nt: TGTGCCAGCAGCCCTCGGACAGGGGGCTCCGAGCAGTACTTC; cdr3_aa: CASSPRTGGSEQYF
v_call: TRBV6-1; d_call: TRBD2; clone_size: NA; j_call: TRBJ2-5; cdr3_nt: TGTGCCAGCAGGGAACTAGCGGGAGGGCCGCAAGAGACCCAGTACTTC; cdr3_aa: CASRELAGGPQETQYF
v_call: TRBV19; d_call: TRBD1; clone_size: NA; j_call: TRBJ2-7; cdr3_nt: TGTGCCAGTAGTAGATCCGGGACAGGGGAGGGCGAGCAGTACTTC; cdr3_aa: CASSRSGTGEGEQYF
v_call: TRBV3-1/TRBV3-2; d_call: NA; clone_size: NA; j_call: TRBJ2-7; cdr3_nt: TGTGCCAGCAGCCCTAATCTCCCCGGAGGGTACGAGCAGTACTTC; cdr3_aa: CASSPNLPGGYEQYF
v_call: TRBV19; d_call: NA; clone_size: NA; j_call: TRBJ1-1; cdr3_nt: TGTGCCAGTAGTATAGGATTAGTTGGGGCTCAAAGGGGTGGCCTGAACACTGAAGCTTTCTTT; cdr3_aa: CASSIGLVGAQRGGLNTEAFF
v_call: TRBV6-5; d_call: TRBD1; clone_size: NA; j_call: TRBJ1-5; cdr3_nt: TGTGCCAGCGGGACAGGGAGAAGCAATCAGCCCCAGCATTTT; cdr3_aa: CASGTGRSNQPQHF
v_call: TRBV28; d_call: NA; clone_size: NA; j_call: TRBJ1-3; cdr3_nt: TGTGCCAGCAGTTTCGGGGACTCTGGAAACACCATATATTTT; cdr3_aa: CASSFGDSGNTIYF
v_call: TRBV10-3; d_call: TRBD1; clone_size: few; j_call: TRBJ1-2; cdr3_nt: TGTGCCATCAGAAGATCCATGGGACAGGGGGATGGCTACACCTTC; cdr3_aa: CAIRRSMGQGDGYTF
v_call: TRBV12-3/TRBV12-4; d_call: NA; clone_size: NA; j_call: TRBJ2-7; cdr3_nt: TGTGCCAGCAGTTTCGGACAGATCCAGTACTTC; cdr3_aa: CASSFGQIQYF
v_call: TRBV6-5; d_call: TRBD1; clone_size: once; j_call: TRBJ1-2; cdr3_nt: TGTGCCAGCCATGCAGGGGGTAGCTATGGCTACACCTTC; cdr3_aa: CASHAGGSYGYTF
v_call: TRBV28; d_call: TRBD2; clone_size: NA; j_call: TRBJ2-7; cdr3_nt: TGTGCCAGCACCCCCGTGGATCGGCTAGCGGGAGGTGGCGAGCAGTACTTC; cdr3_aa: CASTPVDRLAGGGEQYF
v_call: TRBV6-6; d_call: NA; clone_size: NA; j_call: TRBJ2-7; cdr3_nt: TGTGCCAGCAGTTATCAGGCCGGGACAAAAGCCTACGAGCAGTACTTC; cdr3_aa: CASSYQAGTKAYEQYF
v_call: TRBV7-9; d_call: TRBD2; clone_size: NA; j_call: TRBJ2-7; cdr3_nt: TGTGCCAGCAGCAGCACGCACACGATCAAAGCGGGGGACTCCTGTGCTGCAACGTACGAGCAGTACTTC; cdr3_aa: CASSSTHTIKAGDSCAATYEQYF